Listed below are T cell receptor beta chains from one sample, sequenced in a study of naive and memory T cell subsets. TCRdb re-derived calls from the UMI-ligation and nested PCR reads in MiXCR, one entry per CDR3 protein. Here the sample spans about 85,000 distinct CDR3 sequences, 10% to 15% being singletons. What was sequenced was central memory CD4+ T cells from blood. The source is a human donor in good health. Both conserved end residues are part of each CDR3. Clone size is not always given. Where it is, it says once, few, many or a class for expanded clones.

TRBV10-3	many	TRBJ1-2	CATQPQERVYGYTF
TRBV7-8	-	TRBJ1-2	CASSFRDTPGYGYTF
TRBV3-1	-	TRBJ2-5	CASSHPIRSGPGTQYF
TRBV27	many	TRBJ1-5	CASPIWDTPNQPQHF
TRBV4-3	few	TRBJ2-7	CASSQEVRTYEQYF
TRBV19	many	TRBJ2-1	CASSMPGLVLYEQFF
TRBV6-2/TRBV6-3	few	TRBJ1-5	CASSPTGVVGNQPQHF
TRBV28	-	TRBJ2-7	CASSPEEARSYEQYF
TRBV30	few	TRBJ2-6	CAWSRGRVGKSGANVLTF
TRBV20-1	few	TRBJ1-3	CSAREGQLGNTIYF
TRBV28	many	TRBJ2-1	CASSPRDPANEQFF
TRBV28	once	TRBJ1-1	CASSFGGAANTEAFF
TRBV7-2	-	TRBJ2-5	CASSQRQGGLLGETQYF
TRBV4-3	few	TRBJ2-3	CASSQGGKGRGGADTQYF
TRBV27	few	TRBJ1-6	CASSLGPGQYNSPLHF
TRBV5-1	-	TRBJ1-3	CASSLVSGGTESSGNTIYF
TRBV13	-	TRBJ1-6	CASSFAGGYNSPLHF
TRBV28	many	TRBJ2-7	CASSQPTSGRAYEQYF
TRBV28	few	TRBJ1-4	CASSFVSFANEKLFF
TRBV4-1	few	TRBJ2-1	CASSQAGTSGLYNEQFF
TRBV3-1	many	TRBJ1-1	CASSHDLNTEAFF
TRBV7-9	-	TRBJ2-1	CASSDGLRLVNNEQFF
TRBV10-3	-	TRBJ2-2	CAISELDYVNTGELFF
TRBV11-2	many	TRBJ2-7	CASSFRTNSYEQYF
TRBV7-2	few	TRBJ2-5	CASSLGQGGQETQYF
TRBV20-1	-	TRBJ1-2	CSATPQTGDGYTF
TRBV29-1	-	TRBJ1-1	CSVEKQDYTEAFF
TRBV5-6	-	TRBJ2-3	CASAVSRGSSTDTQYF
TRBV28	few	TRBJ2-7	CASSLSGQEQYF
TRBV20-1	-	TRBJ2-1	CSASPGPYNEQFF
TRBV28	-	TRBJ2-4	CASSPGGGAGNIQYF
TRBV7-2	-	TRBJ2-7	CASSFGGSSSYEQYF
TRBV6-6	-	TRBJ2-1	CASSSQGAYNEQFF
TRBV10-3	-	TRBJ2-2	CAIKSGLAGEGPNTGELFF
TRBV11-3	-	TRBJ2-7	CASSFDISSEQYF
TRBV18	few	TRBJ2-1	CASSPPGIRDEQFF
TRBV20-1	few	TRBJ1-3	CSASIQGLPGNTIYF
TRBV18	-	TRBJ1-4	CASSLSNRGRNEKLFF
TRBV5-1	few	TRBJ2-1	CASSFGNEQFF
TRBV6-1	few	TRBJ2-7	CASIQREYEQYF
TRBV15	few	TRBJ2-7	CATSNWDRGLYEQYF
TRBV11-2	-	TRBJ1-6	CASSLGTRGLGNSPLHF
TRBV20-1	-	TRBJ2-1	CSAPRQGPLSHNEQFF
TRBV4-2	many	TRBJ2-7	CASSQDPDFSYEQYF
TRBV6-2/TRBV6-3	-	TRBJ2-2	CASSYEAASNTGELFF
TRBV18	few	TRBJ2-1	CASSRLEGAGTGGNEQFF
TRBV6-6	-	TRBJ2-7	CVSSRLAGSSSPYKQYF
TRBV30	-	TRBJ1-2	CAWSGQGGDYGYTF
TRBV6-1	few	TRBJ1-5	CASSPNPTGGNQPQHF
TRBV14	-	TRBJ2-4	CASSHLAGPKNIQYF
TRBV20-1	-	TRBJ2-1	CSARDKLAGTYNEQFF
TRBV4-1	-	TRBJ1-3	CASSPRIGGAGNTIYF